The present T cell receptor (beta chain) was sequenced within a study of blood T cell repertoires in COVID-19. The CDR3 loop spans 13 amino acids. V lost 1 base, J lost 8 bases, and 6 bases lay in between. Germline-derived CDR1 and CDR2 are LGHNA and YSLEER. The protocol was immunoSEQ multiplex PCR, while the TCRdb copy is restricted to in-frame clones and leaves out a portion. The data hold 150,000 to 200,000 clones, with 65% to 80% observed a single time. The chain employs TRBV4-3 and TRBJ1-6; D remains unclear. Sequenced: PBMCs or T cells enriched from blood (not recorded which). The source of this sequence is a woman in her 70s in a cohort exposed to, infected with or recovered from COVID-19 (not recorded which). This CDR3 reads CASSQGRYSPLHF. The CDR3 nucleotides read TGCGCCAGCAGCCAAGGTCGTTATTCACCCCTCCACTTT.